This TCR beta chain was captured in a study of beta chain features in type 1 diabetes. Study results and limitations: Relative to healthy donors, patients appeared to have naive, central memory and Treg TCRB repertoires that were more similar. There was no resolution here of whether HLA type influences TCRB rearrangement. A potential PCR bias toward shorter templates would be equal in patient and control samples.

The CDR3 runs to 15 residues. The V gene's germline CDR1 is SGHDT and CDR2 YYEEEE. V was pared by 0 bases and J by 0 bases, with 7 bases between. This clone was recorded a few times. No antigen is known for it. The authors reverse transcribed all of the isolated RNA, so sequencing captured expressed TCRB transcripts. The assay was immunoSEQ multiplex PCR, and TCRdb's table has in-frame clones only and misses some. The sample holds approximately 470,000 clones; approximately 30% are singletons and the top ten take 0.05% to 0.065%. This chain uses TRBV5-6 with TRBJ1-5; possible D gene TRBD1, 6 bases. Material: naive CD4+ T cells from blood. This TCR was sampled from a man between 18 and 35 years old in good health. The CDR3 loop reads CASSLGGLSNQPQHF. CDR3 nucleotide sequence: TGTGCCAGCAGCTTGGGGGGGCTTAGCAATCAGCCCCAGCATTTT.